The 9 T cell receptor beta chains given below trace back to one sample, sequenced in a study of T cells in Graves' hyperthyroidism and ophthalmopathy (dated by TCRdb to about 2019). The method behind the library was multiplex PCR. The sequencing machine was an Illumina HiSeq 2000. Amplification of TCR beta CDR3 regions was carried out from RNA transcripts. A first-round RT-PCR of the TCR CDR3 used the HTBI primer set with the Qiagen OneStep RT-PCR kit. TCRdb reanalyzed the raw reads on its own, using fastp at Q25 for trimming and MiXCR for clone calling, and kept in-frame beta chains. Each entry is one CDR3 protein sequence, shown with its most common DNA and genes. The sample table lists more than 550,000 distinct CDR3 sequences, about 19% of them with a count of one. Together, the top ten hold 16% of the sample. The sequenced sample consisted of blood. The receptor source for this set is a woman between 50 and 59 years old with Graves' hyperthyroidism that later progressed to Graves' ophthalmopathy.

This clonotype was counted ten times or more. The chain is built from TRBV2 and TRBJ1-5; no clear D. Trimming shortened V by 0 bases and J by 6 bases, and 15 bases separated the two germline ends. This CDR3 contains 16 residues. Germline V gene lookup returns CDR1 SNHLY and CDR2 FYNNEI. CDR3 loop: CASSEADARAFQPQHF. For the CDR3, the DNA is TGTGCCAGCAGTGAAGCGGATGCACGCGCTTTTCAGCCCCAGCATTTT.

As concerns this clonotype: This may come from a read error, since a much larger clone is one base off. This chain joins TRBV7-9 and TRBJ2-7; D is perhaps TRBD2 (5 bases). CDR3 size: 12 residues. The germline V gene has CDR1 SEHNR and CDR2 FQNEAQ (reference sequence). Deletions cut 4 bases from V and 11 bases from J, with 15 bases between. CDR3 sequence: CASSSRTLEEYF. The CDR3 DNA sequence: TGTGCCAGCAGCTCCCGGACTTTAGAGGAGTACTTC.

This clonotype was counted between two and nine times. The chain links TRBV27 to TRBJ1-1; 7 bases fit TRBD1. Germline-derived CDR1 and CDR2 are MNHEY and SMNVEV (reference sequence). There are 14 residues in the CDR3. Unmatched junction bases numbered 4, after V lost 0 bases and J lost 6 bases. The CDR3 sequence is CASSLSGTAAEAFF. The CDR3, as DNA: TGTGCCAGCAGTTTATCGGGGACAGCCGCTGAAGCTTTCTTT.

The rearrangement links TRBV15 to TRBJ2-6; 14 positions agree with TRBD2. After removal of 2 bases from V and 2 bases from J, the junction contained 14 bases not matched to a gene. Germline CDR1 and CDR2: LNHNV and YYDKDF (reference sequence). This CDR3 region has 22 residues. CDR3 in DNA: TGTGCCACCAGCAGATTTCCGAGACTAGCGGGGGGGCGGGACACTGGGGCCAACGTCCTGACTTTC. It is translated as CATSRFPRLAGGRDTGANVLTF.

The chain's CDR3 is CASSYISGYEQYF. DNA of the CDR3: TGTGCCAGCAGTTACATCAGCGGATACGAGCAGTACTTC. This rearrangement joins TRBV6-5 to TRBJ2-7; D might be TRBD2 (5 bases). The CDR3 spans 13 residues. CDR1 is MNHEY and CDR2 is SVGAGI in the germline V gene. The V and J ends lost 2 bases and 4 bases respectively, with 9 bases between them.

This clonotype was picked up many times. The rearrangement joins TRBV7-3 to TRBJ2-3; D assignment may be TRBD1 or TRBD2 (5 bases each). The CDR3 covers 14 residues. Trimming took off 5 bases at V and 6 bases at J, with 15 bases between the two ends. Germline V gives CDR1 SGHTA, CDR2 FQGTGA. This CDR3 reads CASSPGPPADTQYF. CDR3 sequence (DNA): TGTGCCAGCAGCCCGGGACCCCCGGCGGATACGCAGTATTTT.

CDR3 DNA sequence: TGTGCCAGCAGCCGATCCAGGGTCGGCACTGAAGCTTTCTTT. It yields the protein CASSRSRVGTEAFF. The rearrangement links TRBV3-1 to TRBJ1-1; D may be TRBD1 (5 bases). V gave up 4 bases and J gave up 4 bases, with 13 bases separating them. Germline V gives CDR1 LGHDT, CDR2 YNNKEL (reference sequence). CDR3 size: 14 residues.

This clonotype has just a few counts. The chain combines TRBV20-1 with TRBJ2-2, with 12 bases matching TRBD2. V trimming: 3 bases; J trimming: 4 bases; junction bases outside the gene matches: 6. The CDR3 contains 16 residues. CDR1 and CDR2 from the germline V gene are DFQATT and SNEGSKA (reference sequence). CDR3 sequence: CSASPSGGAVTGELFF. CDR3 DNA: TGCAGTGCTAGTCCTAGCGGGGGGGCCGTCACCGGGGAGCTGTTTTTT.

This clonotype was counted at least ten times. The chain is built from TRBV5-1 and TRBJ1-1; 8 positions match TRBD1. The V gene end was trimmed by 5 bases and the J gene end by 0 bases; junction bases not matched to a gene: 12. The CDR3 runs to 17 residues. Germline assignment: CDR1 SGHRS and CDR2 YFSETQ. The CDR3 DNA reads TGCGCCAGCAGGTCGCAGGGGGCGCGGGAGATGAACACTGAAGCTTTCTTT. This sequence encodes CASRSQGAREMNTEAFF.